This TCR beta chain was sequenced for a study of cytomegalovirus exposure and HLA in healthy donors. The CDR3 consists of 17 residues. CDR1 is MGHRA and CDR2 is YSYEKL in the germline V gene. V lost 2 bases to trimming and J lost 4 bases; unmatched junction nucleotides: 5. PCR was performed using 60 Vbeta and 13 Jbeta primers. Assay: immunoSEQ multiplex PCR; the TCRdb copy retains only in-frame clones and omits some. The table includes under 200,000 clones, around three quarters detected once. Sequencing used PBMCs. This sequence was found in a woman younger than 45 in good health and CMV-seronegative. The chain joins TRBV4-1 to TRBJ2-3, with 14 bases fitting TRBD2. The CDR3 here is CASSQFGLAGGSDTQYF. As DNA, the CDR3 is TGCGCCAGCAGCCAATTCGGACTAGCGGGAGGATCAGATACGCAGTATTTT.